This is a list of T cell receptor beta chains from one sample in a study of T cell responses to AZD1222 COVID-19 vaccine. Measured with immunoSEQ multiplex PCR; TCRdb has only the in-frame clones, and not every one. Among over 45,000 clones listed, nearly 90% were seen once. The input for sequencing was peripheral blood, taken on day 0 of AZD1222 vaccination. The receptors were sampled from an adult in good health. Each CDR3 is given with its conserved first and last residue. A D gene is named only where the DNA matches it firmly. Expanded clones get a size class; other rows say once, few or many, or leave the size out.

clone_size d_call j_call v_call cdr3_nt cdr3_aa
few NA TRBJ1-5 TRBV27 TGTGCCAGCGCTAAGGTCGGGCGCAGGCGGAATCAGCCCCAGCATTTT CASAKVGRRRNQPQHF
NA NA TRBJ1-4 TRBV4-3 TGCGCCAGCAGCCGAGAACTGGGGACTAATGAAAAACTGTTTTTT CASSRELGTNEKLFF
NA TRBD1 TRBJ1-5 TRBV19 TGTGCCAGTAGAGGGACAGGGAATCAGCCCCAGCATTTT CASRGTGNQPQHF
NA NA TRBJ1-6 TRBV4-1 TGCGCCAGCAGAGGCTTTCCCAATTCACCCCTCCACTTT CASRGFPNSPLHF
once NA TRBJ2-7 TRBV19 TGTGCCAGTCGGGACCCAGGAGGGAGCACCTACGAGCAGTACTTC CASRDPGGSTYEQYF
NA TRBD2 TRBJ2-1 TRBV12-5 TGTGCTAGTGGTTTGGGGACTAGCTCCCACAATGAGCAGTTCTTC CASGLGTSSHNEQFF
NA NA TRBJ1-2 TRBV6-5 TGTGCCAGCAGTCGGACAGCTGGGGGGTATGGCTACACCTTC CASSRTAGGYGYTF
NA TRBD1 TRBJ1-1 TRBV11-2 TGTGCCAGCAGCCGAAGACAGGGGACGAACACTGAAGCTTTCTTT CASSRRQGTNTEAFF
NA TRBD1 TRBJ2-7 TRBV11-2 TGTGCCAGCAGCCCCGGACAGGGGTTGTCCTACGAGCAGTACTTC CASSPGQGLSYEQYF
once NA TRBJ2-1 TRBV5-1 TGCGCCAGCAGCTTGGAACCGATGTTCTACAATGAGCAGTTCTTC CASSLEPMFYNEQFF
NA NA TRBJ2-7 TRBV7-2 TGTGCCAGCAGCTTAGGTAATACAATCTACGAGCAGTACTTC CASSLGNTIYEQYF
few TRBD2 TRBJ2-2 TRBV12-5 TGTGCTAGTGACCAGGGGGTTCTAGCGGGGGCGGCCGGGGAGCTGTTTTTT CASDQGVLAGAAGELFF
NA NA TRBJ1-2 TRBV11-2 TGTGCCAGCAGCTCTTACTATGGCTACACCTTC CASSSYYGYTF
NA NA TRBJ2-2 TRBV7-8 TGTGCCAGCAGCTTAGGTCGGAACACCGGGGAGCTGTTTTTT CASSLGRNTGELFF
NA NA TRBJ1-3 TRBV30 TGTGCCTGGGGGAGGGTACTCGGAAACACCATATATTTT CAWGRVLGNTIYF
NA TRBD2 TRBJ2-3 TRBV5-1 TGCGCCAGCAGCCAGTTGCGGGGGAGCACAGATACGCAGTATTTT CASSQLRGSTDTQYF
NA NA TRBJ1-1 TRBV12-3/TRBV12-4 TGTGCCAGCAGTTTACAGATGAACACTGAAGCTTTCTTT CASSLQMNTEAFF
NA TRBD2 TRBJ2-5 TRBV5-1 TGCGCCAGCAGCTTATTGACTAGCGGGGGCCTGGAGACCCAGTACTTC CASSLLTSGGLETQYF
NA NA TRBJ1-5 TRBV19 TGTGCCAGTAGTGGCAGGCTTTATAGCAATCAGCCCCAGCATTTT CASSGRLYSNQPQHF
NA NA TRBJ1-4 TRBV6-5 TGTGCCAGCAGTTACTCGAGGGGGGAAAAACTGTTTTTT CASSYSRGEKLFF
NA NA TRBJ1-1 TRBV5-1 TGCGCCAGCAGCTTGGACCCCGACCGATCTGAAGCTTTCTTT CASSLDPDRSEAFF
NA NA TRBJ1-6 TRBV7-2 TGTGCCAGCAGCTGGAGGGGCCGGAGCTCCTATAATTCACCCCTCCACTTT CASSWRGRSSYNSPLHF
NA NA TRBJ2-5 TRBV9 TGTGCCAGCAGTCGCGGTCGAAACCCGGCGGAGACCCAGTACTTC CASSRGRNPAETQYF
NA NA TRBJ2-3 TRBV7-2 TGTGCCAGCAGCTTAGTTCGATCTGGGGCTCCCGATACGCAGTATTTT CASSLVRSGAPDTQYF
NA NA TRBJ1-5 TRBV19 TGTGCCAGTCGGACAGCCCATTATAGTGGCAATCAGCCCCAGCATTTT CASRTAHYSGNQPQHF
NA NA TRBJ1-3 TRBV3-1/TRBV3-2 TGTGCCAGCAGTCCCGGTCAAGGAAACACCATATATTTT CASSPGQGNTIYF
NA NA TRBJ1-1 TRBV5-1 TGCGCCAGCAGTTCAGGGACGAACACTGAAGCTTTCTTT CASSSGTNTEAFF
NA NA TRBJ1-1 TRBV6-5 TGTGCCAGCAGTTACTGGGAGAACACTGAAGCTTTCTTT CASSYWENTEAFF
NA NA TRBJ1-1 TRBV6-5 TGTGCCAGCAGAGGAATCTATGAAGCTTTCTTT CASRGIYEAFF
once TRBD2 TRBJ2-1 TRBV10-3 TGTGCCATCAGGAGGTTGGCGGGGGGGCCAAACAATGAGCAGTTCTTC CAIRRLAGGPNNEQFF
NA NA TRBJ2-7 TRBV10-2 TGCGCCAGCAGTGAAGGCAGCCCCAGCCAGGGGTACGAGCAGTACTTC CASSEGSPSQGYEQYF
NA NA TRBJ2-7 TRBV24-1 TGTGCCACCAGTGCAGAAGGCACCTACGAGCAGTACTTC CATSAEGTYEQYF
NA TRBD2 TRBJ2-1 TRBV7-6 TGTGCCAGCAGCTTAGGAGCGGGGGGCTATGGGGATGAGCAGTTCTTC CASSLGAGGYGDEQFF
NA NA TRBJ1-2 TRBV28 TGTGCCAGCTCCGCACAGGGTGATGGCTACACCTTC CASSAQGDGYTF
few TRBD2 TRBJ2-7 TRBV19 TGTGCCAGTAGGCTAGCGGGCTCCTACGAGCAGTACTTC CASRLAGSYEQYF
NA NA TRBJ2-2 TRBV6-5 TGTGCCAGCAGCCTACATGGGGGGGGCAGCGGGGAGCTGTTTTTT CASSLHGGGSGELFF
once NA TRBJ2-7 TRBV30 TGTGCCTGTAACCGGGCCACCGGTTCCTACGAGCAGTACTTC CACNRATGSYEQYF
NA NA TRBJ1-3 TRBV7-8 TGTGCCAGCAAGAATGGGAGAACTGGAAACACCATATATTTT CASKNGRTGNTIYF
NA TRBD1 TRBJ2-7 TRBV27 TGTGCCAGCAGCCAAGGGACAGGCTACGAGCAGTACTTC CASSQGTGYEQYF
NA NA TRBJ2-3 TRBV12-3/TRBV12-4 TGTGCCAGCAGTTTTACAGATACGCAGTATTTT CASSFTDTQYF
NA NA TRBJ1-1 TRBV6-5 TGTGCCAGCAGTTGGTCCTACAGGGAGAACACTGAAGCTTTCTTT CASSWSYRENTEAFF
NA TRBD1 TRBJ1-6 TRBV5-1 TGCGCCAGCAGCTCGGACAGGGGTCTAAACTCACCCCTCCACTTT CASSSDRGLNSPLHF
few NA TRBJ1-1 TRBV5-1 TGCGCCAGCAGCTTGGAGATGAACACTGAAGCTTTCTTT CASSLEMNTEAFF
few TRBD1 TRBJ2-1 TRBV6-4 TGTGCCAGCAGCACCACTCCCGGGACAGGCTTTGGTGAGCAGTTCTTC CASSTTPGTGFGEQFF
NA NA TRBJ1-1 TRBV28 TGTGCCAGCAGTTTAACGCAGAAGACTGAAGCTTTCTTT CASSLTQKTEAFF
NA NA TRBJ1-1 TRBV3-1/TRBV3-2 TGTGCCAGCAGCCAAGGTGGGGTTTGGGGGGTGAACACTGAAGCTTTCTTT CASSQGGVWGVNTEAFF
NA NA TRBJ1-1 TRBV5-4 TGTGCCAGCAGCTTCGGACCCATGAACACTGAAGCTTTCTTT CASSFGPMNTEAFF
NA NA TRBJ1-1 TRBV5-1 TGCGCCAGCAGCTCTTACCGGGACGGCGCTGAAGCTTTCTTT CASSSYRDGAEAFF
NA NA TRBJ2-3 TRBV11-2 TGTGCCAGCAGCTGGGGGGGGGCCGGGACAGATACGCAGTATTTT CASSWGGAGTDTQYF
few NA TRBJ2-4 TRBV27 TGTGCCAGCAGTCCCCCAGGAGCGGCAACAAACATTCAGTACTTC CASSPPGAATNIQYF
NA NA TRBJ1-1 TRBV6-5 TGTGCCAGCACCCCTTACCGGGGCACTGAAGCTTTCTTT CASTPYRGTEAFF
NA NA TRBJ1-2 TRBV20-1 TGCAGTGCTAGTGAGACTCGCTATGGCTACACCTTC CSASETRYGYTF
NA NA TRBJ1-1 TRBV7-8 TGTGCCAGCAGCCCGATAGACGGACAAGCTTTCTTT CASSPIDGQAFF